Given below is one TCR beta chain in context. The antigen remains unidentified. This record comes from a study of blood T cells in healthy people across ages. Study outcomes and limitations: Whereas aged donors had fewer naive CD4+ cells, long-lived donors had more of them and higher diversity. Conclusively comparing naive with antigen-experienced cells was impossible with unsorted PBMCs. While age rose, TCR beta diversity per million T cells dropped in a roughly linear way.

V gave up 3 bases and J gave up 5 bases, with 9 bases separating them. The germline CDR1 and CDR2 sequences are DFQATT and SNEGSKA (reference sequence). The CDR3 runs 12 residues. The use of a sample-barcoded 5' primer and a J-beta primer mix characterized a second PCR of roughly 6 to 12 cycles. A single record per CDR3 protein comes from TCRdb applying MiXCR to the 5' RACE reads. The sample has about 590,000 distinct CDR3 sequences; about 30% are singletons. The receptor was derived from an elderly woman in good health. Specimen: blood. The chain couples TRBV20-1 to TRBJ2-3; D gene uncertain. The CDR3, as DNA: TGCAGTGCTAGGGAGCGCGGAGATACGCAGTATTTT. Its protein product is CSARERGDTQYF.